A selection of T cell receptor beta chains follows, all from one sample in a study of blood T cell repertoires in COVID-19. Sequenced by immunoSEQ multiplex PCR; TCRdb stores in-frame clones only, minus some. The profile shows over 100,000 clones, 80% of them singletons. The source material was peripheral blood. The source is a human donor in a cohort sampled during active or convalescent COVID-19. CDR3s include the opening cysteine and the closing phenylalanine or tryptophan. D genes are given only for firm matches. Where a row states a size, it is once, few, many or the class of an expanded clone; other rows omit it.

j_call v_call clone_size d_call cdr3_aa cdr3_nt
TRBJ2-7 TRBV3-1/TRBV3-2 . TRBD2 CASSQDRMASGTYEQYF TGTGCCAGCAGCCAAGATAGGATGGCTAGCGGAACCTACGAGCAGTACTTC
TRBJ2-2 TRBV27 few TRBD2 CARSERDLGTGELFF TGTGCCAGGTCAGAGCGGGACCTAGGGACCGGGGAGCTGTTTTTT
TRBJ2-5 TRBV7-6 . . CASSPRVAFETQYF TGTGCCAGCAGCCCCCGGGTGGCATTTGAGACCCAGTACTTC
TRBJ2-1 TRBV6-6 . . CASEKRASYNEQFF TGTGCCAGCGAAAAACGAGCGTCCTACAATGAGCAGTTCTTC
TRBJ1-6 TRBV19 . TRBD1 CASRDRGNSPLHF TGTGCCAGCAGGGACAGAGGGAATTCACCCCTCCACTTT
TRBJ1-6 TRBV28 . . CASSTWRTTHF TGTGCCAGCAGTACCTGGCGGACAACCCACTTT
TRBJ1-2 TRBV3-1/TRBV3-2 . . CASSRSYGYTF TGTGCCAGCAGCCGCAGCTATGGCTACACCTTC
TRBJ2-1 TRBV28 . TRBD2 CASSAHSGRPAGNEQFF TGTGCCAGCAGTGCCCATAGCGGGAGGCCCGCCGGCAATGAGCAGTTCTTC
TRBJ2-5 TRBV14 . TRBD1 CASSQSIGGRETQYF TGTGCCAGCAGCCAATCCATAGGGGGCCGGGAGACCCAGTACTTC
TRBJ2-7 TRBV9 once . CASSGTRFGEQYF TGTGCCAGCAGCGGTACTCGATTCGGGGAGCAGTACTTC
TRBJ2-1 TRBV19 . . CASSISGRLNYNEQFF TGTGCCAGTAGTATCTCCGGGAGACTGAACTACAATGAGCAGTTCTTC
TRBJ2-1 TRBV6-6 . TRBD1 CASSSRQGSNEQFF TGTGCCAGCAGTTCCCGACAGGGGTCCAATGAGCAGTTCTTC
TRBJ1-1 TRBV28 . . CASSPITSEAFF TGTGCCAGCAGCCCTATAACGTCCGAAGCTTTCTTT
TRBJ2-1 TRBV11-3 . . CASSTGFPYNEQFF TGTGCCAGCAGCACAGGATTCCCCTACAATGAGCAGTTCTTC
TRBJ1-1 TRBV2 . . CASNVERGAGSEAFF TGTGCCAGCAACGTCGAGCGGGGCGCCGGGAGTGAAGCTTTCTTT
TRBJ2-2 TRBV7-2 . . CASSSTGIYTGELFF TGTGCCAGCAGCTCCACAGGGATTTACACCGGGGAGCTGTTTTTT
TRBJ1-3 TRBV27 . . CASTLSAGAYGNTIYF TGTGCCAGCACCTTATCGGCAGGGGCTTATGGAAACACCATATATTTT
TRBJ2-3 TRBV19 . TRBD2 CASSPNIRLAGAQRDTDTQYF TGTGCCAGTAGTCCCAATATCCGACTAGCGGGAGCCCAACGAGACACAGATACGCAGTATTTT
TRBJ2-7 TRBV5-1 . TRBD2 CASSSPGRGDGFSYEQYF TGCGCCAGCAGCTCCCCCGGGAGGGGGGACGGTTTTAGCTACGAGCAGTACTTC
TRBJ2-3 TRBV4-2 . . CAGSSASESTDTQYF TGTGCCGGCAGCTCCGCTAGCGAGAGCACAGATACGCAGTATTTT
TRBJ2-2 TRBV24-1 . TRBD1 CATSDPSRQGIVGELFF TGTGCCACCAGTGATCCTAGCCGACAGGGGATAGTCGGGGAGCTGTTTTTT
TRBJ1-5 TRBV10-3 . . CAIGSGQPQHF TGTGCCATCGGGTCGGGTCAGCCCCAGCATTTT
TRBJ2-2 TRBV7-2 once . CASSLERYTGELFF TGTGCCAGCAGCTTAGAGCGCTACACCGGGGAGCTGTTTTTT
TRBJ1-4 TRBV10-2 . . CASKGWTLKKLFF TGCGCCAGCAAGGGATGGACTCTGAAAAAACTGTTTTTT
TRBJ1-1 TRBV7-3 few TRBD1 CASSPALDRDSTEAFF TGTGCCAGCAGCCCTGCCTTGGACAGGGATAGTACTGAAGCTTTCTTT
TRBJ2-1 TRBV2 . . CASGRNNEQFF TGTGCCAGCGGGCGAAACAATGAGCAGTTCTTC
TRBJ2-7 TRBV24-1 . TRBD1 CATSDNDRGRRDEQYF TGTGCCACCAGTGACAACGACAGGGGGCGTAGAGACGAGCAGTACTTC
TRBJ1-1 TRBV4-1 . . CASSQGRGGTEAFF TGCGCCAGCAGCCAAGGAAGGGGGGGCACTGAAGCTTTCTTT
TRBJ2-4 TRBV6-2/TRBV6-3 . . CASSYRADSRILAKNIQYF TGTGCCAGCAGTTACCGGGCGGACAGCCGAATACTAGCCAAAAACATTCAGTACTTC
TRBJ1-1 TRBV7-8 few . CASSPYKAGGTEAFF TGTGCCAGCAGCCCATACAAAGCGGGCGGCACTGAAGCTTTCTTT
TRBJ1-4 TRBV5-1 . TRBD1 CASSPGTGDIFEKLFF TGCGCCAGCAGCCCAGGGACAGGGGACATTTTTGAAAAACTGTTTTTT
TRBJ1-1 TRBV12-3/TRBV12-4 . . CASSPLNTEAFF TGTGCCAGCAGTCCCCTTAACACTGAAGCTTTCTTT
TRBJ2-2 TRBV4-3 . TRBD1 CASSHRTGQGTTGELFF TGCGCCAGCAGCCATCGTACAGGACAGGGGACCACCGGGGAGCTGTTTTTT
TRBJ2-1 TRBV15 many . CATSRDRLEANEQFF TGTGCCACCAGCAGAGATCGACTAGAGGCGAATGAGCAGTTCTTC
TRBJ2-1 TRBV4-1 few . CASSQGPPLPGGFNEQFF TGCGCCAGCAGCCAAGGCCCTCCTCTGCCAGGGGGGTTTAATGAGCAGTTCTTC
TRBJ1-1 TRBV6-1 . . CASSESWYKKNTEAFF TGTGCCAGCAGTGAAAGTTGGTACAAAAAGAACACTGAAGCTTTCTTT
TRBJ2-7 TRBV6-6 . . CASSSRQASFLEQYF TGTGCCAGCAGTTCGCGACAGGCGAGTTTCCTCGAGCAGTACTTC
TRBJ2-2 TRBV27 . . CASSARNTGELFF TGTGCCAGCAGTGCGAGGAACACCGGGGAGCTGTTTTTT
TRBJ2-1 TRBV7-3 . TRBD2 CASSLTWTSGREQFF TGTGCCAGCAGCTTAACGTGGACTAGCGGAAGGGAGCAGTTCTTC
TRBJ1-1 TRBV27 . . CATSNRQITEAFF TGTGCCACCAGCAATCGACAGATCACTGAAGCTTTCTTT